These 11 T cell receptor beta chains were all obtained from the same sample, sequenced in a study of regulatory T cells in long-lasting Graves disease. Time point indicated: newly diagnosed GD, antithyroid drugs for less than 3 months. Making the TCR library involved RNA that had been extracted from PBMCs. Relying on iRepertoire HTBI primers and Arm-PCR of CDR3 regions, the team built TCR beta libraries. MiXCR, run by TCRdb on the multiplex PCR reads, gives a single entry per CDR3 protein. There are approximately 400,000 distinct CDR3 sequences in the sample; around 14% occur only once, and 16% lies in the top ten. The data were also submitted as part of a second study, on T cells in Graves' hyperthyroidism and ophthalmopathy.

Specimen: peripheral blood mononuclear cells (PBMCs), collected at new diagnosis, from a patient treated with antithyroid drugs. The receptors were sampled from a woman in her twenties or thirties with Graves disease.

About this clonotype itself: A much more abundant neighbour one base away suggests this may be a read error. V is TRBV30 and J is TRBJ2-1, with 10 nucleotides matching TRBD2. The end of the DNA is better explained by TRBJ2-7, so the J call may be wrong. This CDR3 spans 14 amino acids. The germline gives CDR1 GTSNPN, CDR2 SVGIG (reference sequence). The CDR3 loop is CAWTGTSVYNEQYF. CDR3 in DNA: TGTGCCTGGACCGGGACTAGCGTGTACAATGAGCAGTACTTC.

This clonotype was counted many times. This sequence joins TRBV29-1 and TRBJ2-1; the match to TRBD2 covers 7 bases. The ends lost 5 bases at V and 3 bases at J; junction bases unmatched: 4. Per germline, CDR1 SQVTM and CDR2 ANQGSEA. This CDR3 region has 13 residues. In DNA form, the CDR3 reads TGCAGCGTTTCTAGCGGAGTCTACAATGAGCAGTTCTTC. It encodes CSVSSGVYNEQFF.

This clonotype was observed a single time. The rearrangement links TRBV4-1 to TRBJ2-3; 9 bases agree with TRBD2. The V and J ends lost 3 bases and 0 bases, in that order; junction bases with no gene match: 16. This CDR3 has 20 residues. In germline, CDR1 is MGHRA, CDR2 YSYEKL. Written as DNA, the CDR3 is TGCGCCAGCAGCCACCCACTAGCGGGCATTCCTTTGGGGAGCACAGATACGCAGTATTTT. It yields the protein CASSHPLAGIPLGSTDTQYF.

This clonotype was recorded at least ten times. The rearrangement links TRBV13 to TRBJ2-4; D may be TRBD2 (5 bases). Germline lookup yields CDR1 PRHDT and CDR2 FYEKMQ (reference sequence). With 8 bases removed from V and 0 bases from J, the gap between germline ends came to 8 bases. The CDR3 contains 13 residues. The CDR3 loop reads CASASGAKNIQYF. DNA of the CDR3: TGTGCCAGCGCGAGCGGAGCCAAAAACATTCAGTACTTC.

This clonotype was found many times. The chain links TRBV11-3 to TRBJ2-1; TRBD1 is a possible D gene (6 bases). The CDR3 is 13 amino acids. CDR1 is SGHNT and CDR2 is YENEEA in the germline V gene. V lost 3 bases, J lost 7 bases, and 10 bases lay in between. CDR3 residues: CASSFQGWNEQFF. In nucleotides, the CDR3 is TGTGCCAGCAGCTTTCAGGGGTGGAATGAGCAGTTCTTC.

This clonotype was detected only a few times. The V and J genes are TRBV12-3 or TRBV12-4 and TRBJ2-5, with 7 nucleotides matching TRBD2. The J call may be in error: the DNA end matches TRBJ2-1 better. This CDR3 is built from 12 residues. The DNA of the CDR3 is TGTGCCAGCAGCGAGCGGGGTATCGAGCAGTTCTTC. It is translated as CASSERGIEQFF.

This clonotype was counted many times. V gene TRBV3-1 combines with J gene TRBJ1-4; unclear D gene. CDR3 length equals 14 residues. The germline V gene has CDR1 LGHDT and CDR2 YNNKEL (reference sequence). Trimming removed 2 bases from V and 12 bases from J, with 16 bases in between. CDR3 protein: CASSQSSTFRELFF. CDR3 nucleotide sequence: TGTGCCAGCAGCCAATCCAGCACCTTTAGAGAACTGTTTTTT.

The genes are TRBV5-4 and TRBJ2-7, with 7 bases fitting TRBD1. Germline V lookup: CDR1 SGHNT, CDR2 YYREEE (reference sequence). V shed 4 bases, J shed 3 bases, and the junction held 4 bases outside the gene matches. There are 13 residues in the CDR3. The CDR3 sequence: CASSRDSFYEQYF. DNA for the CDR3: TGTGCCAGCAGCCGGGACAGCTTCTACGAGCAGTACTTC. The full variable domain, its missing parts supplied by reference TRBV5-4 and TRBJ2-7, is ETGVTQSPTHLIKTRGQQVTLRCSSQSGHNTVSWYQQALGQGPQFIFQYYREEENGRGNFPPRFSGLQFPNYSSELNVNALELDDSALYLCASSRDSFYEQYFGPGTRLTVT.

This clonotype was detected ten times or more. The chain couples TRBV29-1 to TRBJ2-7; D unclear. Germline CDR1 SQVTM, CDR2 ANQGSEA. This CDR3 spans 12 amino acids. Between the trimmed V and J ends, which lost 4 bases and 6 bases, there was a span of 13 bases. This CDR3 reads CSVVTDAAEQYF. CDR3 nucleotide sequence: TGCAGCGTTGTAACTGACGCCGCCGAGCAGTACTTC.

This clonotype was seen only a few times. The CDR3 reads CAISGPRGYGYTF. The CDR3 DNA reads TGTGCCATCTCGGGGCCCCGCGGCTATGGCTACACCTTC. The rearrangement links TRBV10-3 to TRBJ1-2, with D perhaps matching TRBD1 (5 bases). V dropped 8 bases and J dropped 4 bases, with 14 bases sitting between them. The CDR3 has 13 amino acids. Germline V gene data show CDR1 as ENHRY and CDR2 as SYGVKD.

This clonotype has ten or more counts. The rearrangement links TRBV20-1 to TRBJ1-4; D gene ambiguous. Germline CDR1 DFQATT, CDR2 SNEGSKA (reference sequence). The V end was cut by 3 bases, the J end by 8 bases, with 13 bases between. CDR3 size: 13 residues. CDR3 sequence: CSARVPLGEKLFF. In DNA, the CDR3 is TGCAGTGCTAGGGTCCCGCTCGGGGAAAAACTGTTTTTT.